This TCR beta chain is drawn from a study of graft-versus-host responses after intestinal transplantation. General study points: Ileal or blood samples showed some GvH clones first, and such clones were also found in recipient marrow.

With regard to this clone: Antigen unknown.

The germline V gene encodes CDR1 PRHDT and CDR2 FYEKMQ (reference sequence). The CDR3 is made up of 13 amino acids. V was clipped by 5 bases and J by 8 bases, with 15 bases between them. The protocol was immunoSEQ multiplex PCR, while the TCRdb copy is restricted to in-frame clones and leaves out a portion. Of around 130,000 clones in the sample, over 85% were seen once. This sample comprised unstimulated CD4+ T cells sorted from spleen or lymph node cells, obtained before intestinal transplant. The clonotype originates from a human donor who received an intestinal transplant. V gene TRBV13 combines with J gene TRBJ1-2; perhaps TRBD1 as D (6 bases). The CDR3 reads CASSLQQGAGYTF. CDR3 nucleotide sequence: TGTGCCAGCAGCCTACAACAGGGAGCGGGCTACACCTTC.